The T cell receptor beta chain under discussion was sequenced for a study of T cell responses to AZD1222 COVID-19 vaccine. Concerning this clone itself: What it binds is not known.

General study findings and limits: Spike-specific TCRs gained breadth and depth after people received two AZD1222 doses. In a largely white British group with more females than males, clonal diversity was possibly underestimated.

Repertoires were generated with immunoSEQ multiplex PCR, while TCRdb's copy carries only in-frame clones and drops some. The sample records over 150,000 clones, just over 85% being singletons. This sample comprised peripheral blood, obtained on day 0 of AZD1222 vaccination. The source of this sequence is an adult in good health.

The CDR3 here is CASSMGRGTSGRDWNSGANVLTF. The CDR3, as DNA: TGTGCCAGTAGTATGGGGAGGGGGACTAGCGGGAGAGATTGGAACTCTGGGGCCAACGTCCTGACTTTC. This chain links TRBV19 with TRBJ2-6; 14 nucleotides agree with TRBD2. CDR1 and CDR2 (germline): LNHDA, SQIVND (reference sequence). The CDR3 runs 23 residues. V shed 3 bases and J 0 bases; nucleotides not matched to a gene: 16.